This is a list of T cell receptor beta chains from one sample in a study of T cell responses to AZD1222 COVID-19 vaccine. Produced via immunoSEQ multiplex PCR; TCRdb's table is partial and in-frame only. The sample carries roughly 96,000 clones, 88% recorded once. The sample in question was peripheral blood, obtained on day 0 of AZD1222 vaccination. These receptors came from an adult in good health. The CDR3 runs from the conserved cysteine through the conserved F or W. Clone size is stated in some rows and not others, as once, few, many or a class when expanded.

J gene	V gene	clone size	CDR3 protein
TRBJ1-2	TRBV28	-	CASSLGFGYTF
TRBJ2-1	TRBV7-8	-	CASSHLAGNYNEQFF
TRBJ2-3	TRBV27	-	CASSLRRGTDTQYF
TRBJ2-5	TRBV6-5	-	CASERRGGETQYF
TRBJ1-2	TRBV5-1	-	CASSSEQGNYGYTF
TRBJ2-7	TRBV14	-	CASSQLAGVSYEQYF
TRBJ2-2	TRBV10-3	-	CATKHSGTKNTGELFF
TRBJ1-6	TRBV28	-	CASSFQGEMFSYNSPLHF
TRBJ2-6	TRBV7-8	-	CASTRTGNLAGANVLTF
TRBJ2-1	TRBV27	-	CASSPGPGAWGEQFF
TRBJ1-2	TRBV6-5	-	CASSRDRGLYGYTF
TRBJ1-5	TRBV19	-	CASSEQGVGSNQPQHF
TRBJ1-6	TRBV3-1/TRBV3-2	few	CASSQNPGQGTSKNSPLHF
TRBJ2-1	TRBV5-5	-	CASSLESTSRNYNEQFF
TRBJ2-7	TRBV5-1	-	CASSLEPGLHYGQYF
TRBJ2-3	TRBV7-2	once	CASSRRLSTDTQYF
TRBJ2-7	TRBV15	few	CATSRGGTGAKYEQYF
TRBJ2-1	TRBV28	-	CASSSQGLLYNEQFF
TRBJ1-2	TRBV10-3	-	CAISGTGSVGYTF
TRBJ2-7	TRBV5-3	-	CARSLATGTGPYEQYF
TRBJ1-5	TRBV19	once	CASSLQEDQPQHF
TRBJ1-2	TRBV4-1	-	CASSQTGGSSLNYGYTF
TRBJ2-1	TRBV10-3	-	CATLQGADYNEQFF
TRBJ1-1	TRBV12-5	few	CASGLALGNSNTEAFF
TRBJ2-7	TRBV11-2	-	CASSGRDSALLRSDYEQYF
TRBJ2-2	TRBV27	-	CASTSGGGELFF
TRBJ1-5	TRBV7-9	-	CASSPTGRGDSNQPQHF
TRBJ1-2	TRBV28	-	CASRHTGGAIYGYTF
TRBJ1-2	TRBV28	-	CASSFRTGSGYTF
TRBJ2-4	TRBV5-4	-	CASSPLGLAGTKNIQYF
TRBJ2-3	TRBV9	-	CASSVVPSGLGADTQYF
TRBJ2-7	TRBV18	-	CASSPETGEDEQYF
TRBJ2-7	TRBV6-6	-	CASSSTWENSYEQYF
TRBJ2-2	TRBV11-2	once	CASSLARGAGELFF
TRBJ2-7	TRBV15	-	CATSQPRGRLYEQYF
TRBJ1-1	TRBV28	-	CASSLGGGLTEAFF
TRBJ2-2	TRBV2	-	CASRETSGRARTGELFF
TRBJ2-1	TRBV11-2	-	CASSFRAGGSNEQFF
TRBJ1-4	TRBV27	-	CASSRVMNEKLFF
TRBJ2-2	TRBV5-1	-	CASSLYGGRSTGELFF
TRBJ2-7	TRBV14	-	CASSVSYEQYF
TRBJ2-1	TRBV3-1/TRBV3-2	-	CASSQAGDYNEQFF
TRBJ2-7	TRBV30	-	CAWSGAGPSYEQYF
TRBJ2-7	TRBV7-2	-	CASSLGTSGRRLGYEQYF
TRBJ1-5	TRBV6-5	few	CASSYPGEGNQPQHF